This passage covers 24 T cell receptor beta chains from one sample sequenced in a study of OX40 agonist ivuxolimab in advanced cancers. Clones were read by immunoSEQ multiplex PCR, and TCRdb kept only the in-frame ones, dropping some. This table holds roughly 77,000 clones, 80% to 95% found once. The sequenced sample was CD4+ or CD8+ T cells sorted from blood, obtained in a trial of the OX40 agonist ivuxolimab. The source of these receptors is an adult with an advanced solid tumor such as melanoma, head and neck, liver or kidney cancer.

The rearrangement uses TRBV13 and TRBJ2-6; D gene ambiguous. Trimming took 2 bases from V and 1 from J, leaving 9 bases between them. Germline CDR1 PRHDT, CDR2 FYEKMQ (reference sequence). The CDR3 is 16 residues long. CDR3 coding DNA: TGTGCCAGCAGCTTATGGTCGGGTTCTGGGGCCAACGTCCTGACTTTC. Translating gives CASSLWSGSGANVLTF.

The chain employs TRBV6-1 and TRBJ1-2; D is possibly TRBD1 (6 bases). Germline loops: CDR1 MNHNS, CDR2 SASEGT. V shed 7 bases and J shed 8 bases, with 14 bases lying between them. This CDR3 is 12 amino acids long. CDR3 nucleotides: TGTGCCAGCAATGCAGGGGCCTTGGGCTACACCTTC. Protein sequence: CASNAGALGYTF.

This clone was seen once. The rearrangement joins TRBV5-4 to TRBJ2-7, with 7 bases that match TRBD1. This CDR3 spans 13 amino acids. Per germline, CDR1 SGHNT and CDR2 YYREEE (reference sequence). With 5 bases clipped from V and 3 bases from J, the junction kept 5 bases outside the gene matches. CDR3 sequence reads: CASSRTGYYEQYF. For the CDR3, the DNA is TGTGCCAGCAGTCGGACAGGATACTACGAGCAGTACTTC.

The chain combines TRBV6-1 with TRBJ1-1; D uncertain. Germline values: CDR1 MNHNS, CDR2 SASEGT. With 11 bases removed from V and 2 bases from J, the gap between germline ends came to 15 bases. CDR3 size: 13 residues. The CDR3 nucleotides read TGTGCCGAGGGCAGAGACCGTAACACTGAAGCTTTCTTT. Residues: CAEGRDRNTEAFF.

The chain carries TRBV29-1 and TRBJ1-1; D is unclear. This CDR3 is built from 12 residues. Germline V gene lookup returns CDR1 SQVTM and CDR2 ANQGSEA. V shed 6 bases and J shed 5 bases, with 13 bases lying between them. DNA for the CDR3: TGCAGCGTAAAACTTATGGGGACTGAAGCTTTCTTT. Amino acid sequence: CSVKLMGTEAFF. The variable domain in full, completed from reference TRBV29-1 and TRBJ1-1, reads SAVISQKPSRDICQRGTSLTIQCQVDSQVTMMFWYRQQPGQSLTLIATANQGSEATYESGFVIDKFPISRPNLTFSTLTVSNMSPEDSSIYLCSVKLMGTEAFFGQGTRLTVV.

V is TRBV5-4 and J is TRBJ1-1; 8 bases match TRBD1. This CDR3 is built from 13 residues. The V segment lost 6 bases and the J segment 5 bases; nucleotides outside the gene matches: 6. CDR1 and CDR2 (germline): SGHNT, YYREEE (reference sequence). The CDR3 loop reads CASITGGGTEAFF. The CDR3 DNA reads as TGTGCCAGCATAACAGGGGGTGGGACTGAAGCTTTCTTT. The full variable domain, in which reference TRBV5-4 and TRBJ1-1 provide the parts outside the CDR3, is ETGVTQSPTHLIKTRGQQVTLRCSSQSGHNTVSWYQQALGQGPQFIFQYYREEENGRGNFPPRFSGLQFPNYSSELNVNALELDDSALYLCASITGGGTEAFFGQGTRLTVV.

V and J are TRBV19 and TRBJ2-3, with D perhaps matching TRBD1 (7 bases). The CDR3 runs 17 residues. Trimming cost V 3 bases and J 1 base, with 17 bases left between them. CDR1 and CDR2 (germline): LNHDA, SQIVND (reference sequence). CDR3 sequence reads: CASSISLGGGGTDTQYF. The CDR3 DNA reads as TGTGCCAGTAGTATCTCTCTCGGAGGGGGCGGCACAGATACGCAGTATTTT.

This chain joins TRBV6-5 and TRBJ1-1; 7 positions match TRBD1. Trimming at V came to 8 bases and at J to 0 bases, leaving 6 bases not matched to a gene. The CDR3 is made up of 14 amino acids. The germline gives CDR1 MNHEY, CDR2 SVGAGI. In DNA, the CDR3 is TGTGCCAGCGCTCTGGACAGGATGAACACTGAAGCTTTCTTT. It encodes CASALDRMNTEAFF.

The rearrangement links TRBV30 to TRBJ1-5, with D hard to call. V was pared by 1 base and J by 4 bases, with 8 bases between. CDR3 size: 13 residues. CDR1 and CDR2 (germline): GTSNPN, SVGIG (reference sequence). The CDR3 reads CAWSGSGNQPQHF. The CDR3 DNA sequence: TGTGCCTGGAGTGGGTCAGGTAATCAGCCCCAGCATTTT.

The CDR3 here is CATSREKAVRTDTQYF. Written as DNA, the CDR3 is TGTGCCACCAGCAGAGAGAAAGCGGTTCGCACAGATACGCAGTATTTT. The rearrangement links TRBV15 to TRBJ2-3; possible D gene TRBD2, 5 bases. CDR1 and CDR2 from the germline V gene are LNHNV and YYDKDF (reference sequence). V dropped 0 bases and J dropped 1 base, with 11 bases sitting between them. The CDR3 extends over 16 amino acids.

The V and J genes are TRBV6-6 and TRBJ2-5, with D unresolved. Germline V gives CDR1 MNHNY, CDR2 SVGAGI (reference sequence). Trimming removed 0 bases at V and 5 bases at J, with 10 bases between. The CDR3 has 14 amino acids. The DNA for the CDR3 is TGTGCCAGCAGTTACTCTATGTCTCGGGAGACCCAGTACTTC. Protein sequence: CASSYSMSRETQYF.

The chain links TRBV5-1 to TRBJ1-2, with D possibly TRBD1 on 5 matching bases. V dropped 1 base and J dropped 4 bases, with 8 bases sitting between them. In germline, CDR1 is SGHRS, CDR2 YFSETQ. The CDR3 is 13 amino acids. The CDR3 region has the DNA TGCGCCAGCAGCTTGCGGGACCGCTATGGCTACACCTTC. Translated: CASSLRDRYGYTF.

The V call is TRBV5-1, the J call TRBJ1-3, with D tentatively TRBD1 (5 bases). V dropped 1 base and J dropped 0 bases, with 11 bases sitting between them. CDR1 and CDR2 from the germline V gene are SGHRS and YFSETQ. The CDR3 runs 16 residues. The CDR3 sequence: CASSLSGSISGNTIYF. The CDR3 region has the DNA TGCGCCAGCAGCTTGTCAGGGTCAATCTCTGGAAACACCATATATTTT.

The CDR3 is CASRAGGNSYEQYF. CDR3 sequence (DNA): TGTGCCAGTAGGGCAGGGGGGAACTCCTACGAGCAGTACTTC. The V gene is TRBV19, the J gene TRBJ2-7; TRBD1 might be the D (7 bases). V lost 6 bases and J 0 bases, leaving 12 bases between the germline ends. Germline V gene lookup returns CDR1 LNHDA and CDR2 SQIVND (reference sequence). This CDR3 is built from 14 residues.

This chain uses TRBV5-1 with TRBJ2-3; 11 bases agree with TRBD2. This CDR3 has 16 residues. Germline V CDR1 and CDR2: SGHRS, YFSETQ. Germline trimming cut 1 base from V and 2 bases from J; bases unmatched to any gene: 3. The CDR3 DNA follows: TGCGCCAGCAGCTTGTCTAGCGGGGGGTTCACAGATACGCAGTATTTT. Its translation is CASSLSSGGFTDTQYF.

The chain recombines TRBV4-1 with TRBJ2-3, with D possibly called TRBD1 or TRBD2 (5 bases each). The V gene's germline CDR1 is MGHRA and CDR2 YSYEKL. V lost 0 bases, J lost 0 bases, and 16 bases lay in between. The CDR3 totals 18 residues. The CDR3 coding sequence is TGCGCCAGCAGCCAAGATCCTCCGGGACCGATAAGCACAGATACGCAGTATTTT. It yields the protein CASSQDPPGPISTDTQYF.

V and J are TRBV10-3 and TRBJ2-7; 10 bases are shared with TRBD2. This CDR3 is built from 18 residues. CDR1 and CDR2 from the germline V gene are ENHRY and SYGVKD. V lost 4 bases to trimming and J lost 5 bases; unmatched junction nucleotides: 17. This CDR3 reads CAISGEERGGLAVNEQYF. The DNA of the CDR3 is TGTGCCATCAGTGGAGAAGAGCGGGGGGGCTTAGCGGTGAACGAGCAGTACTTC.

V is TRBV2 and J is TRBJ2-2; D uncertain. V was cut by 6 bases and J by 2 bases, with 4 bases left in between. CDR1 and CDR2 from the germline V gene are SNHLY and FYNNEI. This CDR3 spans 12 amino acids. The CDR3 region has the DNA TGTGCCAGCAGGGAAAACACCGGGGAGCTGTTTTTT. Its translation: CASRENTGELFF.

This clone was seen a few times. The chain has TRBV2 and TRBJ2-7; D perhaps matches TRBD2 (5 bases). V gave up 6 bases and J gave up 0 bases, with 6 bases separating them. Germline CDR1 is SNHLY and CDR2 is FYNNEI. This CDR3 has 12 amino acids. This chain's CDR3 is CASRADSYEQYF. In DNA, the CDR3 is TGTGCCAGCAGAGCGGACTCCTACGAGCAGTACTTC.

The chain couples TRBV18 to TRBJ1-2, with D uncertain. Looked up from germline, CDR1 is KGHSH and CDR2 is LQKENI. Trimming cost V 3 bases and J 7 bases, with 18 bases left between them. The CDR3 contains 15 residues. The DNA of the CDR3 is TGTGCCAGCTCACCGCTCGGGAGGCTGGATTCTGGCTACACCTTC. Translated: CASSPLGRLDSGYTF.

This clone appeared once. The gene calls are TRBV2 and TRBJ2-3; possibly TRBD2 for D (5 bases). Germline assignment: CDR1 SNHLY and CDR2 FYNNEI. The CDR3 consists of 17 residues. The V and J ends lost 7 bases and 4 bases respectively, with 24 bases between them. The CDR3, as DNA: TGTGCCAGCATGGGGAAGAGGACCGCTCCGGGATCAGATACGCAGTATTTT. This translates into CASMGKRTAPGSDTQYF.

This chain joins TRBV7-6 and TRBJ1-4; D gene uncertain. This CDR3 is 14 amino acids long. The V end was cut by 6 bases, the J end by 6 bases, with 14 bases between. Germline CDR1 reads SGHVS; CDR2 reads FNYEAQ. The CDR3 region is CASSGGPADEKLFF. DNA for the CDR3: TGTGCCAGCAGTGGAGGCCCCGCGGATGAAAAACTGTTTTTT.

The chain employs TRBV5-6 and TRBJ2-3; 11 bases align to TRBD2. The CDR3 extends over 16 amino acids. CDR1 is SGHDT and CDR2 is YYEEEE in the germline V gene. The junction had 5 bases not matched to a gene; V was cut back by 0 bases and J by 5 bases. CDR3 nucleotides: TGTGCCAGCAGCTTGGGTACTAGCGGGAGTCAAGATACGCAGTATTTT. This sequence encodes CASSLGTSGSQDTQYF.

V and J are TRBV30 and TRBJ2-2; 7 nucleotides match TRBD1. CDR3 length: 14 amino acids. The germline V gene encodes CDR1 GTSNPN and CDR2 SVGIG (reference sequence). With V trimmed by 5 bases and J by 1 base, 4 bases remained unmatched. The CDR3 reads CAWRAGGNTGELFF. The CDR3 region has the DNA TGTGCCTGGCGGGCAGGGGGGAACACCGGGGAGCTGTTTTTT.